This is a list of T cell receptor beta chains from one sample in a study of T cell repertoires in cytomegalovirus infection. TCRdb ran MiXCR on the reads and lists one entry per CDR3 protein. Of more than 500,000 distinct CDR3 sequences detected, approximately 15% appear once; the ten largest clones hold 20% to 30%. Sequencing was done on a sample of CD8+ T cells from PBMCs. The receptors here all came from a human donor in good health (CMV status not recorded). Some clones in this sample may be carry-over from other donors' samples. CDR3s include the opening cysteine and the closing phenylalanine or tryptophan. The D gene is left open where the match is weak. Some rows mark clone size as missing; the rest say once, few, many or name a class of expanded clone.

clone size	D gene	V gene	J gene	CDR3 DNA	CDR3 protein
many	-	TRBV12-3/TRBV12-4	TRBJ1-2	TGTGCCAGCAGTTTCGACGGGGTCAGCCTTAACTATGGCTACACCTTC	CASSFDGVSLNYGYTF
few	-	TRBV7-2	TRBJ2-3	TGTGCCAGCAGCTTAGTCAGGGGCACAGATACGCAGTATTTT	CASSLVRGTDTQYF
many	TRBD1	TRBV7-9	TRBJ1-1	TGTGCCAGCAGCTTAGTATGGCAGGGGGCCTCAATGAACACTGAAGCTTTCTTT	CASSLVWQGASMNTEAFF
-	-	TRBV6-4	TRBJ1-1	TGTGCCAGCAGTGAAAAGGAGGGTGCATTACCTGAAGCTTTCTTT	CASSEKEGALPEAFF
-	TRBD2	TRBV6-2/TRBV6-3	TRBJ2-7	TGTGCCAGCAGTTACAGCCAGCGGGAGGGCTACGAGCAGTACTTC	CASSYSQREGYEQYF
-	-	TRBV5-1	TRBJ1-3	TGCGCCAGCAGCCTGCCCGACAGGGGAAACACCATATATTTT	CASSLPDRGNTIYF
-	-	TRBV2	TRBJ2-3	TGTGCCAGCAGCGATACTGGCAGGGCCACAGATACGCAGTATTTT	CASSDTGRATDTQYF
few	TRBD1	TRBV11-2	TRBJ2-7	TGTGCCAGCAGCTTGGGACAGGGAGGACTCTACGAGCAGTACTTC	CASSLGQGGLYEQYF
-	TRBD2	TRBV7-6	TRBJ2-7	TGTGCCAGCAGCACCGGACTAGAAGGGGAGCAGTACTTC	CASSTGLEGEQYF
few	-	TRBV9	TRBJ2-2	TGTGCCAGCAGCGCCGAGAACACCGGGGAGCTGTTTTTT	CASSAENTGELFF
-	-	TRBV4-2	TRBJ2-1	TGTGCCAGCAGCCCTGAGGATATCTCCTACAATGAGCAGTTCTTC	CASSPEDISYNEQFF
many	-	TRBV11-1	TRBJ2-3	TGTGCCAGCAGCTTCGCCGGACCCACAGATACGCAGTATTTT	CASSFAGPTDTQYF
-	-	TRBV30	TRBJ1-1	TGTGCCTGGAGTGCAACTCGTAACACTGAAGCTTTCTTT	CAWSATRNTEAFF